These 28 T cell receptor beta chains share one sample of origin, sequenced in a study of OX40 agonist ivuxolimab in advanced cancers. TCRdb's copy holds only in-frame clones and misses some; the assay was immunoSEQ multiplex PCR. The table has around 65,000 clones, around 93% seen once. The material was CD4+ or CD8+ T cells sorted from blood, obtained in a trial of the OX40 agonist ivuxolimab. Receptor source: an adult with an advanced solid tumor such as melanoma, head and neck, liver or kidney cancer.

The genes are TRBV27 and TRBJ2-7; TRBD2 matches 13 bases. Trimming at V came to 8 bases and at J to 4 bases, leaving 2 bases not matched to a gene. This CDR3 has 13 residues. Germline lookup yields CDR1 MNHEY and CDR2 SMNVEV (reference sequence). As DNA, the CDR3 is TGTGCCAGCGGGACTAGCGGGATGTACGAGCAGTACTTC. It codes for CASGTSGMYEQYF.

The rearrangement links TRBV12-5 to TRBJ2-7, with no clear D. CDR3 size: 11 residues. The germline V gene has CDR1 LGHNT and CDR2 FRNRAP. Trimming shortened V by 10 bases and J by 6 bases, and 13 bases separated the two germline ends. The CDR3 nucleotides are TGTGCTACCGCCACATCAGGCGAGCAGTACTTC. This encodes CATATSGEQYF.

V gene TRBV27 combines with J gene TRBJ2-1, with 12 positions matching TRBD2. V lost 5 bases to trimming and J lost 6 bases; unmatched junction nucleotides: 11. Germline CDR1 reads MNHEY; CDR2 reads SMNVEV (reference sequence). The CDR3 consists of 17 residues. CDR3 residues: CASSAPTSGSSFNEQFF. The DNA of the CDR3 is TGTGCCAGCAGTGCCCCGACTAGCGGGAGTTCATTCAATGAGCAGTTCTTC.

The sample holds a few counts of this clone. The genes are TRBV14 and TRBJ1-5; D might be TRBD1 (6 bases). There are 15 residues in the CDR3. CDR1 and CDR2 from the germline V gene are SGHDN and FVKESK. The germline V and J ends were trimmed by 1 base and 4 bases, with 11 bases remaining between them. The CDR3 sequence: CASSQAGGGNQPQHF. CDR3 DNA sequence: TGTGCCAGCAGCCAAGCGGGGGGCGGTAATCAGCCCCAGCATTTT.

This clone was recorded once. The genes are TRBV6-5 and TRBJ1-5, with TRBD1 identical over 7 bases. CDR3 length equals 15 residues. Germline lookup yields CDR1 MNHEY and CDR2 SVGAGI. After removal of 5 bases from V and 4 bases from J, the junction contained 8 bases not matched to a gene. Here the CDR3 reads CASSAYRGGNQPQHF. For the CDR3, the DNA is TGTGCCAGCAGTGCATACAGGGGAGGGAATCAGCCCCAGCATTTT.

This chain links TRBV5-1 with TRBJ2-1, with a possible D match to TRBD2 (5 bases). From germline, CDR1 is SGHRS and CDR2 YFSETQ. This CDR3 has 13 residues. V was cut by 7 bases and J by 4 bases, with 12 bases left in between. This CDR3 reads CASSQDSYNEQFF. Written as DNA, the CDR3 is TGCGCCAGCTCCCAGGACTCTTACAATGAGCAGTTCTTC.

A word on this clone: Other DNA sequences in this specimen translate into the identical CDR3. V gene TRBV2 combines with J gene TRBJ2-7; 9 bases match TRBD1. Trimming cost V 3 bases and J 4 bases; bases outside gene matches: 4. Germline V lookup: CDR1 SNHLY, CDR2 FYNNEI. The CDR3 is 14 residues long. The CDR3 loop is CASSEGTGLYEQYF. CDR3 in DNA: TGTGCCAGCAGTGAGGGGACAGGGCTTTACGAGCAGTACTTC. The full variable domain, in which reference TRBV2 and TRBJ2-7 provide the parts outside the CDR3, is EPEVTQTPSHQVTQMGQEVILRCVPISNHLYFYWYRQILGQKVEFLVSFYNNEISEKSEIFDDQFSVERPDGSNFTLKIRSTKLEDSAMYFCASSEGTGLYEQYFGPGTRLTVT.

V gene TRBV6-5 combines with J gene TRBJ2-2; 8 bases map to TRBD2. Germline values: CDR1 MNHEY, CDR2 SVGAGI. V was clipped by 2 bases and J by 6 bases; unmatched bases: 5. The CDR3 runs to 15 residues. As DNA, the CDR3 is TGTGCCAGCAGTTACGGAGCGGGAGAAGCCGGGGAGCTGTTTTTT. Translating it yields CASSYGAGEAGELFF.

The genes are TRBV5-1 and TRBJ2-5; TRBD2 aligns across 9 bases. V shed 4 bases, J shed 0 bases, and the junction held 7 bases outside the gene matches. There are 16 residues in the CDR3. Germline-derived CDR1 and CDR2 are SGHRS and YFSETQ. The CDR3 spells CASSTLAGPNQETQYF. DNA of the CDR3: TGCGCCAGCAGCACCCTAGCGGGGCCTAACCAAGAGACCCAGTACTTC.

The chain couples TRBV9 to TRBJ1-1; D gene ambiguous. Between the trimmed V and J ends, which lost 0 bases and 1 base, there was a span of 4 bases. Germline V gene data show CDR1 as SGDLS and CDR2 as YYNGEE. The CDR3 runs 13 residues. The CDR3 protein is CASSVVANTEAFF. In DNA, the CDR3 is TGTGCCAGCAGCGTAGTAGCGAACACTGAAGCTTTCTTT. The variable domain in full, completed from reference TRBV9 and TRBJ1-1, reads DSGVTQTPKHLITATGQRVTLRCSPRSGDLSVYWYQQSLDQGLQFLIQYYNGEERAKGNILERFSAQQFPDLHSELNLSSLELGDSALYFCASSVVANTEAFFGQGTRLTVV.

This clone was observed once. V is TRBV5-6 and J is TRBJ1-1; no firm D call. Germline values: CDR1 SGHDT, CDR2 YYEEEE. The CDR3 loop spans 14 amino acids. The ends were cut back, 0 bases at V and 0 bases at J, with 6 bases in the middle. CDR3 region: CASSLVAVNTEAFF. The DNA for the CDR3 is TGTGCCAGCAGCTTGGTAGCAGTGAACACTGAAGCTTTCTTT.

This rearrangement joins TRBV19 to TRBJ2-3, with 7 positions matching TRBD2. Germline V lookup: CDR1 LNHDA, CDR2 SQIVND (reference sequence). Trimming at V came to 7 bases and at J to 2 bases, leaving 9 bases not matched to a gene. The CDR3 is 15 residues long. CDR3 loop: CASKKSGTSTDTQYF. Written as DNA, the CDR3 is TGTGCCAGTAAGAAGAGCGGGACTTCCACAGATACGCAGTATTTT.

The CDR3 loop reads CASSRLAGGTDEQYF. DNA of the CDR3: TGTGCCAGCAGCCGGCTAGCGGGAGGGACCGACGAGCAGTACTTC. J is TRBJ2-7 and V is TRBV7-9, with TRBD2 matching over 12 bases. V was pared by 5 bases and J by 5 bases, with 7 bases of the junction left unmatched. There are 15 residues in the CDR3. Germline V gene sequence: CDR1 SEHNR, CDR2 FQNEAQ (reference sequence).

The J gene is TRBJ2-2, the V gene TRBV9, with TRBD2 matching over 14 bases. V lost 3 bases, J lost 7 bases, and 8 bases stayed unmatched. Germline V lookup: CDR1 SGDLS, CDR2 YYNGEE. CDR3 length equals 17 residues. CDR3 region: CASSATGTSGSSGELFF. For the CDR3, the DNA is TGTGCCAGCAGCGCAACCGGGACTAGCGGGAGTAGCGGGGAGCTGTTTTTT.

The J gene is TRBJ2-3, the V gene TRBV4-1; D is unclear. Deletions cut 4 bases from V and 7 bases from J, with 12 bases between. Germline CDR1 is MGHRA and CDR2 is YSYEKL. This CDR3 is built from 13 residues. The CDR3 here is CASSLGPRNTQYF. The CDR3 DNA is TGCGCCAGCAGCCTCGGCCCAAGGAATACGCAGTATTTT.

This rearrangement joins TRBV4-1 to TRBJ2-2; tentatively, D is TRBD1 (5 bases). The CDR3 has 15 residues. V was cut by 4 bases and J by 6 bases, with 15 bases left in between. Germline CDR1 is MGHRA and CDR2 is YSYEKL. CDR3 region: CASSLRETPAGELFF. DNA of the CDR3: TGCGCCAGCAGCCTCAGGGAAACCCCCGCCGGGGAGCTGTTTTTT.

The chain joins TRBV30 to TRBJ1-3; 7 bases align to TRBD1. V was pared by 0 bases and J by 7 bases, with 6 bases of the junction left unmatched. Germline CDR1 GTSNPN, CDR2 SVGIG (reference sequence). The CDR3 is made up of 14 amino acids. The CDR3 DNA reads as TGTGCCTGGAGTGTTTCGGCAGGGGGGAACACCATATATTTT. Translation: CAWSVSAGGNTIYF.

The chain recombines TRBV7-9 with TRBJ2-1; D is tentatively TRBD1 or TRBD2 (6 bases each). The V gene lost 1 base and the J gene lost 7 bases, with 14 bases spanning the gap. Germline values: CDR1 SEHNR, CDR2 FQNEAQ (reference sequence). This CDR3 spans 15 amino acids. CDR3 amino acids: CASSLDPGAANEQFF. The CDR3 DNA reads as TGTGCCAGCAGCTTAGATCCGGGGGCGGCTAATGAGCAGTTCTTC.

The rearrangement links TRBV6-4 to TRBJ2-1; 8 bases align to TRBD2. The V segment lost 2 bases and the J segment 1 base; nucleotides outside the gene matches: 7. Per the germline V gene, CDR1 is MRHNA and CDR2 is SNTAGT. The CDR3 has 17 amino acids. CDR3 sequence (DNA): TGTGCCAGCAGTGACAGGGTAGCGGGGTCTTCCTACAATGAGCAGTTCTTC. Protein: CASSDRVAGSSYNEQFF.

The genes are TRBV10-2 and TRBJ2-7, with 8 positions matching TRBD1. CDR1 is WSHSY, CDR2 SAAADI, per germline. The CDR3 length is 15 residues. After removal of 6 bases from V and 3 bases from J, the junction contained 10 bases not matched to a gene. The CDR3 loop reads CASSTDRQGIYEQYF. The CDR3 coding sequence is TGCGCCAGCAGCACGGACCGACAGGGGATCTACGAGCAGTACTTC.

This CDR3 is CASSLAGWGRDYEQYF. DNA for the CDR3: TGTGCCAGCAGCTTAGCGGGTTGGGGCCGGGACTACGAGCAGTACTTC. The chain uses TRBV7-9 and TRBJ2-7; D might be TRBD1 or TRBD2, each matching 5 bases. CDR1 SEHNR and CDR2 FQNEAQ come from the germline V gene (reference sequence). The CDR3 has 16 amino acids. Trimming cost V 0 bases and J 3 bases, with 15 bases left between them.

With respect to this clone: Distinct nucleotide sequences in the sample also encode this CDR3. The chain employs TRBV27 and TRBJ2-2; tentative D call: TRBD2 (5 bases). Germline V gene data show CDR1 as MNHEY and CDR2 as SMNVEV (reference sequence). The CDR3 runs to 14 residues. V was trimmed by 2 bases and J by 1 base, leaving 5 bases between them. The CDR3 sequence: CASSLGRNTGELFF. In DNA form, the CDR3 reads TGTGCCAGCAGTTTAGGGAGGAACACCGGGGAGCTGTTTTTT.

The chain joins TRBV15 to TRBJ2-5; maybe TRBD2 (6 bases). The ends were cut back, 1 base at V and 1 base at J, with 10 bases in the middle. CDR1 and CDR2 (germline): LNHNV, YYDKDF (reference sequence). The CDR3 sequence is 15 residues long. The CDR3 sequence: CATSRVRGIQETQYF. Written as DNA, the CDR3 is TGTGCCACCAGCAGAGTTCGGGGGATCCAAGAGACCCAGTACTTC.

The V call is TRBV6-5, the J call TRBJ2-7, with TRBD2 identical over 7 bases. CDR3 size: 15 residues. Germline CDR1 MNHEY, CDR2 SVGAGI. V trimming: 4 bases; J trimming: 0 bases; junction bases outside the gene matches: 6. The CDR3 DNA follows: TGTGCCAGCAGTTCACCAGCGGGGAGCTCCTACGAGCAGTACTTC. It encodes CASSSPAGSSYEQYF.

The V and J genes are TRBV19 and TRBJ2-7, with TRBD2 matching 8 bases. Trimming took 10 bases from V and 2 from J; bases not matched to a gene: 4. The CDR3 contains 12 residues. Germline V gene sequence: CDR1 LNHDA, CDR2 SQIVND (reference sequence). DNA for the CDR3: TGTGCCACTCTAGCGGGCCCCTACGAGCAGTACTTC. Translating gives CATLAGPYEQYF. Full variable domain (remainder filled in from reference TRBV19 and TRBJ2-7): DGGITQSPKYLFRKEGQNVTLSCEQNLNHDAMYWYRQDPGQGLRLIYYSQIVNDFQKGDIAEGYSVSREKKESFPLTVTSAQKNPTAFYLCATLAGPYEQYFGPGTRLTVT.

The rearrangement uses TRBV5-6 and TRBJ2-7, with 7 bases aligning to TRBD1. V trimming: 6 bases; J trimming: 3 bases; junction bases outside the gene matches: 9. This CDR3 contains 14 residues. Germline-derived CDR1 and CDR2 are SGHDT and YYEEEE. The CDR3: CASTPEGASYEQYF. The CDR3 nucleotides are TGTGCCAGCACCCCCGAGGGGGCGAGCTACGAGCAGTACTTC.

The CDR3 nucleotides are TGCGCCAGCAGCTTGGGGCAGGGGAGCGATCAGCCCCAGCATTTT. Amino acid sequence: CASSLGQGSDQPQHF. This chain links TRBV5-1 with TRBJ1-5; TRBD1 might be the D (6 bases). CDR3 length: 15 amino acids. Per the germline V gene, CDR1 is SGHRS and CDR2 is YFSETQ. V lost 0 bases and J lost 5, with 12 bases in between. Using reference TRBV5-1 and TRBJ1-5 for the parts outside the CDR3, the full variable domain is KAGVTQTPRYLIKTRGQQVTLSCSPISGHRSVSWYQQTPGQGLQFLFEYFSETQRNKGNFPGRFSGRQFSNSRSEMNVSTLELGDSALYLCASSLGQGSDQPQHFGDGTRLSIL.

The V and J genes are TRBV2 and TRBJ1-2; D gene unclear. Germline-derived CDR1 and CDR2 are SNHLY and FYNNEI. CDR3 length equals 11 residues. V lost 7 bases, J lost 8 bases, and 11 bases lay in between. CDR3 nucleotide sequence: TGTGCCAGCATCGCCCCACCAGGCTACACCTTC. The encoded protein is CASIAPPGYTF.